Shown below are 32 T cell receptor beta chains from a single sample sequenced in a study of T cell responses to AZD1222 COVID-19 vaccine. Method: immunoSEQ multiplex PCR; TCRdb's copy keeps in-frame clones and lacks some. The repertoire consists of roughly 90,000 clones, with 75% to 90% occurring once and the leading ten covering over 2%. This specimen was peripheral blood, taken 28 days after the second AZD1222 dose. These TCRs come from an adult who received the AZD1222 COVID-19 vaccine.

In DNA form, the CDR3 reads TGTGCCAGCAGCCACGGAAATTCTATTGACGAGCAGTACTTC. The encoded protein is CASSHGNSIDEQYF. The chain combines TRBV5-4 with TRBJ2-7; unclear D gene. This CDR3 has 14 amino acids. Trimming removed 4 bases from V and 5 bases from J, with 16 bases in between. CDR1 is SGHNT and CDR2 is YYREEE in the germline V gene (reference sequence).

The CDR3, as DNA: TGTGCCAGCAGCTTAATTCAGGGGGATAGCGCCGATCAGCCCCAGCATTTT. Its protein product is CASSLIQGDSADQPQHF. The chain joins TRBV7-8 to TRBJ1-5, with 7 bases aligning to TRBD1. The CDR3 extends over 17 amino acids. The junction had 12 bases not matched to a gene; V was cut back by 2 bases and J by 5 bases. Germline V lookup: CDR1 SGHVS, CDR2 FQNEAQ.

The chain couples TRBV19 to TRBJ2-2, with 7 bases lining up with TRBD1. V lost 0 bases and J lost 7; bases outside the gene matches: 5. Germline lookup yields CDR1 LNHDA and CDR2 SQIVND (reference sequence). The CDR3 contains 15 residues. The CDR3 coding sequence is TGTGCCAGTAGTATAGATGACAGGGACCACGGGGAGCTGTTTTTT. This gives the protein CASSIDDRDHGELFF. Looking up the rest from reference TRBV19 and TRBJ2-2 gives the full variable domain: DGGITQSPKYLFRKEGQNVTLSCEQNLNHDAMYWYRQDPGQGLRLIYYSQIVNDFQKGDIAEGYSVSREKKESFPLTVTSAQKNPTAFYLCASSIDDRDHGELFFGEGSRLTVL.

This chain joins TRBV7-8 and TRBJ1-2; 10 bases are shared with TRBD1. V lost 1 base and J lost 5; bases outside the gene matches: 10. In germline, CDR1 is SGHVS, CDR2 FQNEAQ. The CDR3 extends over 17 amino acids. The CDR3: CASSLVLGTGEYYGYTF. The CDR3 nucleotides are TGTGCCAGCAGCTTAGTTTTGGGGACAGGGGAATATTATGGCTACACCTTC.

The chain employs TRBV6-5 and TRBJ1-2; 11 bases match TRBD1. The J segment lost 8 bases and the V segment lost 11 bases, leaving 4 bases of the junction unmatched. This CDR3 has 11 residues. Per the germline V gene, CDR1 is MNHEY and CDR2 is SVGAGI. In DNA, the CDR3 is TGTGCCGGACAGGGGGCGCGGGGCTACACCTTC. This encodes CAGQGARGYTF.

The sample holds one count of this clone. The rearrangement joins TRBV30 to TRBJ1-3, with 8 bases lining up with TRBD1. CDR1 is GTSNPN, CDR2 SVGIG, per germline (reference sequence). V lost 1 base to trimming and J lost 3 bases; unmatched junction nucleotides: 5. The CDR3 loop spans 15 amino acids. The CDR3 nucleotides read TGTGCCTGGAGTGGGCAGGGGGCGCTTGGAAACACCATATATTTT. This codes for CAWSGQGALGNTIYF.

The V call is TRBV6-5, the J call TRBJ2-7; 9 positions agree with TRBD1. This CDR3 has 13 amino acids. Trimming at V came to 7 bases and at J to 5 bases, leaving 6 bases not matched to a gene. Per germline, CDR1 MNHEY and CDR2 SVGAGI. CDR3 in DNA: TGTGCCAGCACCTTAACAGGGGGCCACGAGCAGTACTTC. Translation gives CASTLTGGHEQYF.

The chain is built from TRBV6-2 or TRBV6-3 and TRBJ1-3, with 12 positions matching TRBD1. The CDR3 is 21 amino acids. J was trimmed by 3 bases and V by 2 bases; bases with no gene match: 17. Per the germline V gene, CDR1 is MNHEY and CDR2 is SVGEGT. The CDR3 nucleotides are TGTGCCAGCAGTTACCGCTCGCCGGGACAGGGGGCCTTGCTTCATGGAAACACCATATATTTT. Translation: CASSYRSPGQGALLHGNTIYF.

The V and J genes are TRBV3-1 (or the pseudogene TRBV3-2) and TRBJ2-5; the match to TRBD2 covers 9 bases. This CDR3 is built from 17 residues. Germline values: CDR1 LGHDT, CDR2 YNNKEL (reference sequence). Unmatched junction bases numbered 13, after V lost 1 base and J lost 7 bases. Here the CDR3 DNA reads TGTGCCAGCAGCCAAGCGTCTGGGAGCGGGAGGAGGGGGACCCAGTACTTC. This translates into CASSQASGSGRRGTQYF.

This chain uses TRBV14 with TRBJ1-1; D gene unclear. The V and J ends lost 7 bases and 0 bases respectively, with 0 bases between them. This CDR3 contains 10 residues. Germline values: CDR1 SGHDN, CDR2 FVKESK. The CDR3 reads CASMNTEAFF. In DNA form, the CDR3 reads TGTGCCAGCATGAACACTGAAGCTTTCTTT.

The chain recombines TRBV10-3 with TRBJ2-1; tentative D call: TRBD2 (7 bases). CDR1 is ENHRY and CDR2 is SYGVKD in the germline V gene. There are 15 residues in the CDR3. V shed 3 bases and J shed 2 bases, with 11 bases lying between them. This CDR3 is CAISDAGAAYNEQFF. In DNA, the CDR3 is TGTGCCATCAGTGACGCGGGGGCTGCCTACAATGAGCAGTTCTTC.

CDR3 in DNA: TGTGCCAGCAGTTGGACTAGCGGAGACAATGAGCAGTTCTTC. This translates into CASSWTSGDNEQFF. V is TRBV7-9 and J is TRBJ2-1; 10 bases match TRBD2. The V segment lost 6 bases and the J segment 5 bases; nucleotides outside the gene matches: 4. CDR1 is SEHNR, CDR2 FQNEAQ, per germline (reference sequence). This CDR3 is built from 14 residues.

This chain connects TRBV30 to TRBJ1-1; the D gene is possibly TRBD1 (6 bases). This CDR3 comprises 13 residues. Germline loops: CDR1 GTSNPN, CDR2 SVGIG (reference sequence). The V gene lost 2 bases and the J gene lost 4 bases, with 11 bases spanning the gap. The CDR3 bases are TGTGCCTGGAGTCGCCCCAGGGGCACTGAAGCTTTCTTT. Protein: CAWSRPRGTEAFF.

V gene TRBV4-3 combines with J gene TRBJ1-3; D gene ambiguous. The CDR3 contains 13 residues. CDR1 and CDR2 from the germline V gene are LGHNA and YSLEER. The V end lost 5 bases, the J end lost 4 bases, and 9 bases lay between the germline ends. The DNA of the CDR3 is TGCGCCAGCAGCGCAGAGTGGGGAAACACCATATATTTT. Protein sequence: CASSAEWGNTIYF.

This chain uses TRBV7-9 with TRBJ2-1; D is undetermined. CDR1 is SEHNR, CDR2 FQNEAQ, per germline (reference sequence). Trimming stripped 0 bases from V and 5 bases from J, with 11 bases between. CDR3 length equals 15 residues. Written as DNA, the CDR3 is TGTGCCAGCAGCTTAGCGTCCCTAGGGAACAATGAGCAGTTCTTC. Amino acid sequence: CASSLASLGNNEQFF.

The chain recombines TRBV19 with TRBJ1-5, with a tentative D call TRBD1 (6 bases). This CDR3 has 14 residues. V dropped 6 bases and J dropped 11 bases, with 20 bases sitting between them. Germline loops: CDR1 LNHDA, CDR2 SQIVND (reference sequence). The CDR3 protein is CASRPSGTPGTQHF. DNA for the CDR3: TGTGCCAGTAGACCTTCCGGGACACCAGGAACCCAGCATTTT.

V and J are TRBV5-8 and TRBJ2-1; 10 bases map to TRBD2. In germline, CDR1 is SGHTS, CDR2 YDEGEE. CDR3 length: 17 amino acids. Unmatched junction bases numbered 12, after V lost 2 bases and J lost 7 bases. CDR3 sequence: CASSLGTTSGFGNEQFF. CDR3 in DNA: TGTGCCAGCAGCTTAGGGACGACTAGCGGGTTTGGGAATGAGCAGTTCTTC.

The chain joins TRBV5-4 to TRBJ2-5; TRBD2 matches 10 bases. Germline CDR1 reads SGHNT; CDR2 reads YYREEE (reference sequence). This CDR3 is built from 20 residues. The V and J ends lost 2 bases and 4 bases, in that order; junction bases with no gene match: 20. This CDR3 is CASSLWDGFLISGRGETQYF. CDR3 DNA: TGTGCCAGCAGCTTATGGGACGGGTTTTTAATCAGCGGGAGGGGAGAGACCCAGTACTTC.

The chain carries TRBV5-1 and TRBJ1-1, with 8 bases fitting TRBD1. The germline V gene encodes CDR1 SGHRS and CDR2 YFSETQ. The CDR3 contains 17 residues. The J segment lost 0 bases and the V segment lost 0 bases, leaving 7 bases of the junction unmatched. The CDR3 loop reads CASSLGGTGHMNTEAFF. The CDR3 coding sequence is TGCGCCAGCAGCTTGGGCGGGACAGGCCACATGAACACTGAAGCTTTCTTT. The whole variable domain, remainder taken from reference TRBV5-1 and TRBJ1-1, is KAGVTQTPRYLIKTRGQQVTLSCSPISGHRSVSWYQQTPGQGLQFLFEYFSETQRNKGNFPGRFSGRQFSNSRSEMNVSTLELGDSALYLCASSLGGTGHMNTEAFFGQGTRLTVV.

CDR3 in amino acids: CAWKGVGVITDTQYF. The CDR3 bases are TGTGCCTGGAAAGGGGTGGGAGTTATCACAGATACGCAGTATTTT. V and J are TRBV30 and TRBJ2-3, with D possibly called TRBD1 or TRBD2 (5 bases each). CDR3 length: 15 residues. CDR1 GTSNPN and CDR2 SVGIG come from the germline V gene (reference sequence). Trimming removed 4 bases from V and 2 bases from J, with 16 bases in between.

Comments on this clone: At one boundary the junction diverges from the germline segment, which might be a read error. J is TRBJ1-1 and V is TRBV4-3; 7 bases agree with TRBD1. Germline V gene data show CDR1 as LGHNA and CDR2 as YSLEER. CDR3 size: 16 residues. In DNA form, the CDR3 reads TGCGCCAGCAGCCAACGCGTTAAACAGGGGAACGCTGAAGCTTTCTTT. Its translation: CASSQRVKQGNAEAFF.

DNA for the CDR3: TGCGCCAGCAGCCAAGGCACCCGGGGATGGGTCGACGAGCAGTACTTC. Translated, it gives CASSQGTRGWVDEQYF. The V call is TRBV4-1, the J call TRBJ2-7; TRBD2 is a possible D gene (5 bases). Germline lookup yields CDR1 MGHRA and CDR2 YSYEKL. This CDR3 has 16 amino acids. The V and J ends lost 1 base and 5 bases respectively, with 18 bases between them.

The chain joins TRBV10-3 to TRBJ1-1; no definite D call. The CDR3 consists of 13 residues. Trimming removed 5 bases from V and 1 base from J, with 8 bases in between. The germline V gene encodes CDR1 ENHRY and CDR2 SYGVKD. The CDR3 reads CAISPGGNTEAFF. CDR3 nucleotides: TGTGCCATCAGTCCGGGTGGGAACACTGAAGCTTTCTTT.

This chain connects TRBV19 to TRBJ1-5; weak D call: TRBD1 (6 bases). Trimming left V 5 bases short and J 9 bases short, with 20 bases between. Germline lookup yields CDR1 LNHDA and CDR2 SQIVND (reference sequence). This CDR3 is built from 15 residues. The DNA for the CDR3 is TGTGCCAGTAGTGCCCCGCGTCAGGGGTTTGGGCCCCAGCATTTT. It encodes CASSAPRQGFGPQHF.

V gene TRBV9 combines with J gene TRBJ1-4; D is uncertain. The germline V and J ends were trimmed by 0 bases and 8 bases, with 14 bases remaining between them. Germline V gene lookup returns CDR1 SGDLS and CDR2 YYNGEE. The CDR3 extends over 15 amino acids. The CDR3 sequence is CASSVGVRTGEKLFF. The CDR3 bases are TGTGCCAGCAGCGTAGGCGTACGGACGGGGGAAAAACTGTTTTTT.

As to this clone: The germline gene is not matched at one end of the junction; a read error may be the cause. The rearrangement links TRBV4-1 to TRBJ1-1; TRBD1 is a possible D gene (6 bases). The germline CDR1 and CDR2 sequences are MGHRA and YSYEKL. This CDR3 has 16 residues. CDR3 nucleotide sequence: TGCGCCAGCAGCAAAGACAGCGGGGGGGCGAATACTGAAGCTTTCTTT. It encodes CASSKDSGGANTEAFF.

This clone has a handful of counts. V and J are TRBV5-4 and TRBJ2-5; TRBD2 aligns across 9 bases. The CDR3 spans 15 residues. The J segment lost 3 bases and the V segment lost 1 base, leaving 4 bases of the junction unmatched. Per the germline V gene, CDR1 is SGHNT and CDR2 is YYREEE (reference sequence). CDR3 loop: CASSLPLAGKETQYF. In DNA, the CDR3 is TGTGCCAGCAGCTTGCCCCTAGCGGGAAAAGAGACCCAGTACTTC. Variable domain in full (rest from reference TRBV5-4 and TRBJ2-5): ETGVTQSPTHLIKTRGQQVTLRCSSQSGHNTVSWYQQALGQGPQFIFQYYREEENGRGNFPPRFSGLQFPNYSSELNVNALELDDSALYLCASSLPLAGKETQYFGPGTRLLVL.

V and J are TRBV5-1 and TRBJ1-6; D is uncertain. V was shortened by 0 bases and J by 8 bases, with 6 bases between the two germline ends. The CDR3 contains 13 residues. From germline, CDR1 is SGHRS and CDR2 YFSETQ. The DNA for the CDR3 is TGCGCCAGCAGCTTGGGAATTGATTCACCCCTCCACTTT. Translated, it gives CASSLGIDSPLHF.

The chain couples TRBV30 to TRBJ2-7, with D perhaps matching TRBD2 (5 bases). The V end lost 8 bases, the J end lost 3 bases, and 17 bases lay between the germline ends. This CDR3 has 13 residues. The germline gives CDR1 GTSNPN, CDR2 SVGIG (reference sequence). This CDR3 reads CAGSVIGNYEQYF. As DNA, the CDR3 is TGTGCCGGTTCTGTGATCGGGAACTACGAGCAGTACTTC.

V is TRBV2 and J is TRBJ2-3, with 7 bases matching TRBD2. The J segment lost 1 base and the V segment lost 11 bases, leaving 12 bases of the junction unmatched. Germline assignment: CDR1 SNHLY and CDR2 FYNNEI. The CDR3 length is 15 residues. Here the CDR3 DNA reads TGTGCCCCAACAACTGAGCGGGGCCGCACAGATACGCAGTATTTT. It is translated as CAPTTERGRTDTQYF.

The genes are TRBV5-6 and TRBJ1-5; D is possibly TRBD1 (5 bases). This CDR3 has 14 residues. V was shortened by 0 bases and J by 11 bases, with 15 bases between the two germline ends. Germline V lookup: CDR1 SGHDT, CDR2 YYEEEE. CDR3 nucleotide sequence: TGTGCCAGCAGCTTGGGAGGGGCCCGCGGGGCCCAGCATTTT. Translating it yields CASSLGGARGAQHF. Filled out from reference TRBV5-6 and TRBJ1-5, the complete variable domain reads DAGVTQSPTHLIKTRGQQVTLRCSPKSGHDTVSWYQQALGQGPQFIFQYYEEEERQRGNFPDRFSGHQFPNYSSELNVNALLLGDSALYLCASSLGGARGAQHFGDGTRLSIL.

The CDR3 region is CASSSYRGEHEKLFF. For the CDR3, the DNA is TGTGCCAGCAGCTCCTACAGGGGAGAGCATGAAAAACTGTTTTTT. The chain joins TRBV7-2 to TRBJ1-4; TRBD1 aligns across 7 bases. This CDR3 region has 15 residues. CDR1 is SGHTA, CDR2 FQGNSA, per germline. The ends lost 4 bases at V and 6 bases at J; junction bases unmatched: 8.